The T cell receptor beta chain under discussion was sequenced for a study of blood T cells in healthy people across ages. Across the whole study: Template-switching capture recovered about one barcoded beta molecule per two T cells. Findings and caveats of the study: Older age went with lower TCR beta diversity per million T cells, in a roughly linear way.

Germline V gene data show CDR1 as SEHNR and CDR2 as FQNEAQ (reference sequence). Trimming left V 5 bases short and J 2 bases short, with 9 bases between. The CDR3 runs 14 residues. Using a J-beta primer mix together with a sample-barcoded 5' primer, a second PCR was run for roughly 7 to 12 cycles. One entry per CDR3 protein, called by TCRdb with MiXCR from the 5' RACE reads. The table lists about a million distinct CDR3 sequences, 51% of them singletons. To note about this clonotype: As yet, its antigen is unknown.

Sequencing was done on a sample of blood. This chain uses TRBV7-9 with TRBJ2-2; D uncertain. The clonotype was recovered from a woman aged 60-70 years in good health. CDR3 coding DNA: TGTGCCAGCAGCCCGTCGCAAAACACCGGGGAGCTGTTTTTT. This sequence encodes CASSPSQNTGELFF.